The source of this T cell receptor (beta chain) is a study of vaccination and CD4 T cells after COVID-19. Treatment denoted: approximately nine-day PBMC culture with coronavirus spike peptide pools or control peptides (ViraFEST assay). Each well received some 2.2 million PBMCs, cultured with about 11 IU/ml IL-2 and 10 ug/ml peptide pools. On this clonotype itself: No antigen is known for it.

This CDR3 is 14 amino acids long. V was cut by 0 bases and J by 5 bases, with 7 bases left in between. CDR1 and CDR2 (germline): SGHTA, FQGTGA. Sequenced with the Oncomine TCR Beta short-read assay was DNA taken from cultured CD4+ T cells. TCRdb reanalysed the PCR reads using MiXCR and keeps one entry per CDR3 protein. The profile covers about 15,000 distinct CDR3 sequences, with 50% to 60% appearing a single time and around 15% taken by the ten largest. The chain couples TRBV7-3 to TRBJ2-2; possibly TRBD2 for D (5 bases). The sequence was obtained from a human donor who had recovered from COVID-19. Sequenced input: CD4+ T cells from blood, cultured in vitro. In DNA form, the CDR3 reads TGTGCCAGCAGCTTAACTACGGGAACCGGGGAGCTGTTTTTT. Translated, it gives CASSLTTGTGELFF.